This T cell receptor (beta chain) was identified in a study of shared clonotypes between healthy human individuals. The germline V gene encodes CDR1 SQVTM and CDR2 ANQGSEA. The CDR3 totals 16 residues. Germline trimming cut 7 bases from V and 8 bases from J; bases unmatched to any gene: 17. It was CD45RO-negative cells, positively selected for CCR7, that made up naive CD8 cells, with terminally differentiated effector memory CD45RA+ cells excluded. The repertoire was sequenced with immunoSEQ multiplex PCR; TCRdb's copy has only in-frame clones and lacks some. The data contain about 2.2 million clones, 85% to 95% of them seen just once; the ten biggest clones take up under 2%. This clone has only one observation.

The chain employs TRBV29-1 and TRBJ2-1; 10 nucleotides agree with TRBD2. The sequenced sample was naive CD8+ T cells from PBMCs. The TCR sequence derives from a man between 18 and 35 years old in good health. Some clones in this sample may be carry-over from other donors' samples. CDR3 nucleotide sequence: TGCAGCGGGGCCCCTGGGACTAGCGTGGGTTCCCATGAGCAGTTCTTC. Its protein product is CSGAPGTSVGSHEQFF.